These 18 T cell receptor beta chains share one sample of origin, sequenced in a study of cytomegalovirus exposure and HLA in healthy donors. Measured with immunoSEQ multiplex PCR; TCRdb has only the in-frame clones, and not every one. Of around 130,000 clones listed, approximately 91% are singletons. The sample consisted of PBMCs. These receptors were obtained from a young man in good health and CMV-seronegative.

The sample holds a few counts of this clone. This chain uses TRBV6-6 with TRBJ2-2, with no clear D. CDR1 MNHNY and CDR2 SVGAGI come from the germline V gene (reference sequence). Between the trimmed V and J ends, which lost 7 bases and 6 bases, there was a span of 18 bases. This CDR3 region has 15 residues. CDR3 protein: CASTPTSLGAGELFF. CDR3 nucleotide sequence: TGTGCCAGCACCCCAACCTCGTTGGGCGCCGGGGAGCTGTTTTTT.

The V gene is TRBV4-1, the J gene TRBJ2-7, with D perhaps TRBD2 (6 bases). Germline CDR1 MGHRA, CDR2 YSYEKL. Trimming left V 3 bases short and J 4 bases short, with 16 bases between. The CDR3 spans 15 residues. The CDR3 DNA sequence: TGCGCCAGCAGCCACCTAGCGTCGAGGGAGTACGAGCAGTACTTC. Amino acids: CASSHLASREYEQYF.

A few counts support this clone. The J gene is TRBJ2-7, the V gene TRBV11-2; D gene uncertain. Trimming left V 1 base short and J 8 bases short, with 15 bases between. The CDR3 sequence is 14 residues long. Germline CDR1 reads SGHAT; CDR2 reads FQNNGV. The CDR3 region is CASSLAPLSPQQYF. The CDR3 region has the DNA TGTGCCAGCAGCTTAGCCCCCCTGTCCCCCCAGCAGTACTTC.

V and J are TRBV29-1 and TRBJ1-1, with D perhaps TRBD1 (5 bases). The germline CDR1 and CDR2 sequences are SQVTM and ANQGSEA. V was trimmed by 1 base and J by 3 bases, leaving 9 bases between them. The CDR3 runs 13 residues. CDR3 sequence (DNA): TGCAGCGTTGAAGTAGGGGAGGACACTGAAGCTTTCTTT. It translates to CSVEVGEDTEAFF.

In the case of this clone: Additional DNA sequences in this sample encode the identical CDR3. The chain carries TRBV27 and TRBJ1-5, with TRBD1 identical over 8 bases. Germline V gene sequence: CDR1 MNHEY, CDR2 SMNVEV (reference sequence). This CDR3 has 13 residues. V lost 6 bases and J lost 2; bases outside the gene matches: 0. CDR3 in DNA: TGTGCCAGCAGACAGGGGGGCAATCAGCCCCAGCATTTT. Amino acids: CASRQGGNQPQHF.

The V and J genes are TRBV7-9 and TRBJ2-1; D remains ambiguous. The CDR3 totals 14 residues. The germline CDR1 and CDR2 sequences are SEHNR and FQNEAQ (reference sequence). V was shortened by 0 bases and J by 4 bases, with 7 bases between the two germline ends. The CDR3 nucleotides are TGTGCCAGCAGCTTAGCCGCGGATTACAATGAGCAGTTCTTC. Translated: CASSLAADYNEQFF. The full variable domain, with the rest looked up from reference TRBV7-9 and TRBJ2-1, is DTGVSQNPRHKITKRGQNVTFRCDPISEHNRLYWYRQTLGQGPEFLTYFQNEAQLEKSRLLSDRFSAERPKGSFSTLEIQRTEQGDSAMYLCASSLAADYNEQFFGPGTRLTVL.

CDR3 DNA sequence: TGTGCCTGGTCCTTGTTGGCAGACTCCTACGAGCAGTACTTC. Protein: CAWSLLADSYEQYF. This rearrangement joins TRBV30 to TRBJ2-7, with unresolved D. Germline V gene lookup returns CDR1 GTSNPN and CDR2 SVGIG (reference sequence). This CDR3 comprises 14 residues. V was cut by 5 bases and J by 0 bases, with 14 bases left in between. Supplemented by reference TRBV30 and TRBJ2-7, the full variable domain reads SQTIHQWPATLVQPVGSPLSLECTVEGTSNPNLYWYRQAAGRGLQLLFYSVGIGQISSEVPQNLSASRPQDRQFILSSKKLLLSDSGFYLCAWSLLADSYEQYFGPGTRLTVT.

The CDR3, as DNA: TGCGCCAGCAGCCCGGGCGGGGGCAGCGAGCAGTACTTC. Amino acids: CASSPGGGSEQYF. The rearrangement uses TRBV5-1 and TRBJ2-7; tentatively, D is TRBD2 (7 bases). Trimming pared 4 bases from V and 6 bases from J, leaving 14 bases between. Germline V gene data show CDR1 as SGHRS and CDR2 as YFSETQ. This CDR3 comprises 13 residues.

The J gene is TRBJ2-6, the V gene TRBV28; D remains ambiguous. V gave up 6 bases and J gave up 0 bases, with 6 bases separating them. This CDR3 comprises 14 residues. The germline V gene encodes CDR1 MDHEN and CDR2 SYDVKM. CDR3 loop: CASRESSGANVLTF. CDR3 DNA sequence: TGTGCCAGCAGAGAGTCCTCTGGGGCCAACGTCCTGACTTTC.

CDR3 region: CASSSGFSGETQYF. CDR3 coding DNA: TGCGCCAGCAGCTCCGGGTTTTCCGGGGAGACCCAGTACTTC. This chain joins TRBV5-1 and TRBJ2-5, with no clear D. In germline, CDR1 is SGHRS, CDR2 YFSETQ. The CDR3 totals 14 residues. V was pared by 3 bases and J by 5 bases, with 14 bases between.

The chain links TRBV27 to TRBJ2-5; possible D gene TRBD1, 5 bases. Germline-derived CDR1 and CDR2 are MNHEY and SMNVEV (reference sequence). Trimming removed 4 bases at V and 5 bases at J, with 20 bases between. The length of the CDR3 is 16 residues. CDR3 residues: CASSSGQGLGYETQYF. The CDR3 DNA follows: TGTGCCAGCAGTTCAGGGCAGGGATTGGGCTACGAGACCCAGTACTTC.

CDR3 bases: TGTGCCAGCAGCTTTTCTGTCGGGACAGGGGATTATACGCAGTATTTT. Translation: CASSFSVGTGDYTQYF. J is TRBJ2-3 and V is TRBV7-2; TRBD1 agrees at 10 bases. This CDR3 comprises 16 residues. The trim removed 3 bases at V and 7 bases at J, leaving 10 bases unmatched. In germline, CDR1 is SGHTA, CDR2 FQGNSA. Complete variable domain (other parts from reference TRBV7-2 and TRBJ2-3): GAGVSQSPSNKVTEKGKDVELRCDPISGHTALYWYRQSLGQGLEFLIYFQGNSAPDKSGLPSDRFSAERTGGSVSTLTIQRTQQEDSAVYLCASSFSVGTGDYTQYFGPGTRLTVL.

The chain couples TRBV2 to TRBJ2-1; tentative D call: TRBD2 (6 bases). Germline CDR1 SNHLY, CDR2 FYNNEI. V was pared by 4 bases and J by 11 bases, with 12 bases between. The CDR3 is 12 amino acids. For the CDR3, the DNA is TGTGCCAGCAGTGGGGACTCGGTGAAGCAGTTCTTC. It yields the protein CASSGDSVKQFF.

The chain uses TRBV9 and TRBJ1-1; possible D gene TRBD1, 5 bases. CDR3 length: 15 residues. Trimming took off 0 bases at V and 10 bases at J, with 19 bases between the two ends. Germline V gene data show CDR1 as SGDLS and CDR2 as YYNGEE. The CDR3, as DNA: TGTGCCAGCAGCGTAGGCAATACGGGGGTTCGTGGAGCTTTCTTT. Protein sequence: CASSVGNTGVRGAFF. The whole variable domain, remainder taken from reference TRBV9 and TRBJ1-1, is DSGVTQTPKHLITATGQRVTLRCSPRSGDLSVYWYQQSLDQGLQFLIQYYNGEERAKGNILERFSAQQFPDLHSELNLSSLELGDSALYFCASSVGNTGVRGAFFGQGTRLTVV.

The chain carries TRBV5-1 and TRBJ2-2; D perhaps matches TRBD1 (6 bases). The CDR3 is 14 amino acids. V was shortened by 4 bases and J by 5 bases, with 12 bases between the two germline ends. Per the germline V gene, CDR1 is SGHRS and CDR2 is YFSETQ. CDR3 region: CASSGQIVTGELFF. The CDR3 coding sequence is TGCGCCAGCAGCGGACAGATAGTTACCGGGGAGCTGTTTTTT.

The chain carries TRBV5-1 and TRBJ2-1, with 7 bases lining up with TRBD2. The CDR3 contains 15 residues. Per the germline V gene, CDR1 is SGHRS and CDR2 is YFSETQ. J lost 3 bases, V lost 0 bases, and 3 bases had no gene match. The CDR3, as DNA: TGCGCCAGCAGCTTGGCTAGCGGACTCTACAATGAGCAGTTCTTC. Translation gives CASSLASGLYNEQFF. Variable domain in full (rest from reference TRBV5-1 and TRBJ2-1): KAGVTQTPRYLIKTRGQQVTLSCSPISGHRSVSWYQQTPGQGLQFLFEYFSETQRNKGNFPGRFSGRQFSNSRSEMNVSTLELGDSALYLCASSLASGLYNEQFFGPGTRLTVL.

The chain links TRBV6-5 to TRBJ1-4; D not resolved. Germline V gene lookup returns CDR1 MNHEY and CDR2 SVGAGI. Trimming shortened V by 0 bases and J by 8 bases, and 16 bases separated the two germline ends. CDR3 length: 16 amino acids. The DNA for the CDR3 is TGTGCCAGCAGTTACTCGACAATCGGGGTTTCAGAAAAACTGTTTTTT. It specifies CASSYSTIGVSEKLFF.

This chain uses TRBV10-3 with TRBJ2-3; 9 bases align to TRBD2. Germline assignment: CDR1 ENHRY and CDR2 SYGVKD. This CDR3 has 17 amino acids. J gave up 5 bases and V 4 bases, and 13 bases lay outside the gene matches. The chain's CDR3 is CAISGRGAGGPIDTQYF. The DNA for the CDR3 is TGTGCCATCAGTGGTCGAGGGGCGGGAGGGCCTATAGATACGCAGTATTTT.